One sample yielded the 32 T cell receptor beta chains listed below, sequenced in a study of T-cell memory formation after mild COVID-19. Using its own MiXCR run on the 5' RACE reads, TCRdb lists one record per CDR3 protein. Of roughly 150,000 distinct CDR3 sequences in the sample, 25% were seen once. The sequenced sample consisted of PBMCs or a T cell subset sorted from them (not recorded which). The receptors stem from an adult woman who had mild COVID-19 (a few samples of this study predate the infection). Cell type and time point are not known.

This clonotype was detected a few times. DNA of the CDR3: TGTGCCAGCAGTGAGCGGACCCTTAGCTCCTACGAGCAGTACTTC. This codes for CASSERTLSSYEQYF. This rearrangement joins TRBV2 to TRBJ2-7; no reliable D call. This CDR3 contains 15 residues. Germline V CDR1 and CDR2: SNHLY, FYNNEI. Trimming removed 3 bases at V and 0 bases at J, with 12 bases between.

V usage is TRBV4-3 and J usage is TRBJ2-1; TRBD2 aligns across 9 bases. The CDR3 length is 16 residues. After removal of 3 bases from V and 3 bases from J, the junction contained 6 bases not matched to a gene. Per the germline V gene, CDR1 is LGHNA and CDR2 is YSLEER. DNA of the CDR3: TGCGCCAGCAGCCACTCGGCGGGAGGGATCTACAATGAGCAGTTCTTC. Its protein product is CASSHSAGGIYNEQFF.

This chain links TRBV10-3 with TRBJ2-1; D ambiguous. From germline, CDR1 is ENHRY and CDR2 SYGVKD. Deletions cut 3 bases from V and 2 bases from J, with 11 bases between. This CDR3 spans 15 amino acids. The CDR3 DNA reads as TGTGCCATCAGTGAAGGCGCAGTGACCTACAATGAGCAGTTCTTC. This gives the protein CAISEGAVTYNEQFF.

This chain connects TRBV5-1 to TRBJ2-7; the D gene is possibly TRBD2 (5 bases). Germline CDR1 is SGHRS and CDR2 is YFSETQ. The ends were cut back, 0 bases at V and 3 bases at J, with 13 bases in the middle. The CDR3 length is 15 residues. Here the CDR3 reads CASSLEPSRLYEQYF. The CDR3 DNA is TGCGCCAGCAGCTTGGAACCTAGCCGACTCTACGAGCAGTACTTC.

This clonotype was seen more than once but under ten times. This chain joins TRBV7-9 and TRBJ2-5; the D gene could be TRBD1 or TRBD2 (7 bases each). Trimming took 1 base from V and 4 from J, leaving 16 bases between them. Germline V CDR1 and CDR2: SEHNR, FQNEAQ (reference sequence). This CDR3 has 16 amino acids. The CDR3 here is CASSLVRGGTAETQYF. CDR3 in DNA: TGTGCCAGCAGCTTAGTTCGGGGAGGGACAGCAGAGACCCAGTACTTC. Complete variable domain (other parts from reference TRBV7-9 and TRBJ2-5): DTGVSQNPRHKITKRGQNVTFRCDPISEHNRLYWYRQTLGQGPEFLTYFQNEAQLEKSRLLSDRFSAERPKGSFSTLEIQRTEQGDSAMYLCASSLVRGGTAETQYFGPGTRLLVL.

In its sample, this clonotype was seen a few times. The chain joins TRBV5-1 to TRBJ2-3; weak D call: TRBD1 (6 bases). CDR3 length: 17 amino acids. The germline CDR1 and CDR2 sequences are SGHRS and YFSETQ. V was pared by 4 bases and J by 1 base, with 19 bases between. The CDR3 DNA reads TGCGCCAGCAGCGAGTGGGGTCCCCCAGGGGGCACAGATACGCAGTATTTT. It is translated as CASSEWGPPGGTDTQYF.

This clonotype has more than one count but fewer than ten. The J gene is TRBJ2-1, the V gene TRBV15, with 10 bases that match TRBD2. Germline values: CDR1 LNHNV, CDR2 YYDKDF (reference sequence). The CDR3 runs 17 residues. Unmatched junction bases numbered 10, after V lost 2 bases and J lost 6 bases. This CDR3 reads CATSRPGILAGANEQFF. CDR3 coding DNA: TGTGCCACCAGCAGACCAGGGATTCTAGCGGGAGCCAATGAGCAGTTCTTC.

This clonotype was counted a few times. This rearrangement joins TRBV7-8 to TRBJ2-2; TRBD2 is a possible D gene (5 bases). Trimming left V 4 bases short and J 1 base short, with 7 bases between. This CDR3 has 14 residues. Germline V gene lookup returns CDR1 SGHVS and CDR2 FQNEAQ. DNA of the CDR3: TGTGCCAGCAGCTCTGGACTGAACACCGGGGAGCTGTTTTTT. Protein: CASSSGLNTGELFF. Variable domain in full (rest from reference TRBV7-8 and TRBJ2-2): GAGVSQSPRYKVAKRGQDVALRCDPISGHVSLFWYQQALGQGPEFLTYFQNEAQLDKSGLPSDRFFAERPEGSVSTLKIQRTQQEDSAVYLCASSSGLNTGELFFGEGSRLTVL.

This clonotype appeared a few times. The chain combines TRBV6-5 with TRBJ2-3; 8 nucleotides line up with TRBD1. The germline gives CDR1 MNHEY, CDR2 SVGAGI. The CDR3 is 15 residues long. After removal of 0 bases from V and 2 bases from J, the junction contained 1 base not matched to a gene. This CDR3 reads CASSYSQGATDTQYF. CDR3 bases: TGTGCCAGCAGTTACTCTCAGGGGGCCACAGATACGCAGTATTTT.

Only a few counts were recorded for this clonotype. The chain joins TRBV12-3 or TRBV12-4 to TRBJ2-5, with D possibly being TRBD1 or TRBD2 (5 bases each). This CDR3 contains 15 residues. V shed 6 bases and J shed 7 bases, with 21 bases lying between them. The CDR3, as DNA: TGTGCCAGCAGCCGCAGTCCGGGACCTGAAGGGACCCAGTACTTC. Amino acid sequence: CASSRSPGPEGTQYF.

The V call is TRBV12-3 or TRBV12-4, the J call TRBJ2-7; possible D gene TRBD2, 5 bases. The ends were cut back, 5 bases at V and 4 bases at J, with 9 bases in the middle. This CDR3 contains 12 residues. In DNA form, the CDR3 reads TGTGCCAGCAGTCTACCGGGATACGAGCAGTACTTC. Translating it yields CASSLPGYEQYF.

V is TRBV5-6 and J is TRBJ2-7, with D possibly called TRBD1 or TRBD2 (5 bases each). Germline-derived CDR1 and CDR2 are SGHDT and YYEEEE. The CDR3 sequence is 17 residues long. Trimming shortened V by 0 bases and J by 3 bases, and 19 bases separated the two germline ends. The CDR3 spells CASSLVVAGTVDYEQYF. The CDR3 nucleotides read TGTGCCAGCAGCTTGGTAGTGGCCGGGACGGTGGACTACGAGCAGTACTTC.

This clonotype was counted between two and nine times. V gene TRBV5-6 combines with J gene TRBJ2-4; 11 bases match TRBD1. Per the germline V gene, CDR1 is SGHDT and CDR2 is YYEEEE. After removal of 3 bases from V and 5 bases from J, the junction contained 1 base not matched to a gene. This CDR3 has 14 residues. The CDR3 here is CASSWGQGENIQYF. DNA for the CDR3: TGTGCCAGCAGCTGGGGACAGGGGGAAAACATTCAGTACTTC.

This rearrangement joins TRBV9 to TRBJ2-5; either TRBD1 or TRBD2 may supply D (6 bases each). The germline V gene encodes CDR1 SGDLS and CDR2 YYNGEE. Trimming took 0 bases from V and 3 from J, leaving 12 bases between them. The CDR3 extends over 15 amino acids. The CDR3 nucleotides are TGTGCCAGCAGCGTAGCCGGGGGCGTGGAAGAGACCCAGTACTTC. Residues: CASSVAGGVEETQYF.

The chain joins TRBV5-1 to TRBJ2-7; no clear D gene. The V end lost 1 base, the J end lost 1 base, and 12 bases lay between the germline ends. CDR1 is SGHRS and CDR2 is YFSETQ in the germline V gene. The CDR3 is 15 amino acids. CDR3 protein: CASSLFHDGSYEQYF. In DNA form, the CDR3 reads TGCGCCAGCAGCTTGTTCCATGACGGGTCCTACGAGCAGTACTTC.

This clonotype was seen only a few times. CDR3 nucleotide sequence: TGCAGTGCTAGAGACCCCCTAGCGGGAATCCCCTACGAGCAGTACTTC. Its translation: CSARDPLAGIPYEQYF. The chain employs TRBV20-1 and TRBJ2-7; 9 positions match TRBD2. The CDR3 is 16 amino acids. In germline, CDR1 is DFQATT, CDR2 SNEGSKA (reference sequence). Trimming at V came to 0 bases and at J to 2 bases, leaving 8 bases not matched to a gene.

The chain recombines TRBV12-3 or TRBV12-4 with TRBJ1-1; 10 bases agree with TRBD1. This CDR3 spans 16 amino acids. The trim removed 4 bases at V and 3 bases at J, leaving 8 bases unmatched. DNA of the CDR3: TGTGCCAGCAGTTCACTCCGGGACAGGGGAGACACTGAAGCTTTCTTT. The encoded protein is CASSSLRDRGDTEAFF.

This clonotype was observed a few times. The chain employs TRBV7-9 and TRBJ2-5, with D uncertain. The V gene's germline CDR1 is SEHNR and CDR2 FQNEAQ (reference sequence). The V end lost 2 bases, the J end lost 1 base, and 8 bases lay between the germline ends. There are 14 residues in the CDR3. CDR3 bases: TGTGCCAGCAGCTTAATGTCAGCCCAAGAGACCCAGTACTTC. It codes for CASSLMSAQETQYF. The entire variable domain, with the rest obtained from reference TRBV7-9 and TRBJ2-5, is as follows: DTGVSQNPRHKITKRGQNVTFRCDPISEHNRLYWYRQTLGQGPEFLTYFQNEAQLEKSRLLSDRFSAERPKGSFSTLEIQRTEQGDSAMYLCASSLMSAQETQYFGPGTRLLVL.

The V gene is TRBV5-1, the J gene TRBJ2-7; 12 bases match TRBD1. Germline V gene sequence: CDR1 SGHRS, CDR2 YFSETQ. The CDR3 extends over 16 amino acids. V dropped 4 bases and J dropped 4; count of bases not matched to a gene: 9. The CDR3 reads CASSETPGQGAYEQYF. The CDR3 DNA is TGCGCCAGCAGCGAGACACCGGGACAGGGGGCGTACGAGCAGTACTTC.

This clonotype was seen a few times. The V gene is TRBV9, the J gene TRBJ2-5; 9 bases fit TRBD2. The CDR3 contains 15 residues. Unmatched junction bases numbered 9, after V lost 4 bases and J lost 5 bases. CDR1 and CDR2 (germline): SGDLS, YYNGEE. This chain's CDR3 is CASSSRGTSRETQYF. CDR3 DNA sequence: TGTGCCAGCAGCTCCCGAGGGACTAGCCGGGAGACCCAGTACTTC.

J is TRBJ2-6 and V is TRBV7-9; unclear D gene. The germline V gene has CDR1 SEHNR and CDR2 FQNEAQ (reference sequence). This CDR3 has 18 residues. V lost 5 bases and J 0 bases, leaving 17 bases between the germline ends. The CDR3 DNA is TGTGCCAGCAGCCCCGAAGGGTTTCACAACTCTGGGGCCAACGTCCTGACTTTC. It is translated as CASSPEGFHNSGANVLTF.

This clonotype was detected many times. The J gene is TRBJ2-1, the V gene TRBV7-9; 8 nucleotides agree with TRBD2. Losses at the gene ends were 1 base for V and 6 bases for J; bases not matched to a gene: 8. The CDR3 loop spans 16 amino acids. Germline lookup yields CDR1 SEHNR and CDR2 FQNEAQ (reference sequence). CDR3 region: CASSLVSGGPVNEQFF. In DNA form, the CDR3 reads TGTGCCAGCAGCTTAGTGTCGGGAGGGCCCGTCAATGAGCAGTTCTTC.

This clonotype was detected a few times. The chain has TRBV6-5 and TRBJ2-3; 12 bases match TRBD2. The germline CDR1 and CDR2 sequences are MNHEY and SVGAGI. The CDR3 extends over 17 amino acids. With V trimmed by 4 bases and J by 2 bases, 7 bases remained unmatched. The chain's CDR3 is CASSFTTSGGHTDTQYF. DNA for the CDR3: TGTGCCAGCAGTTTCACGACTAGCGGGGGTCACACAGATACGCAGTATTTT.

J is TRBJ2-3 and V is TRBV7-9, with D perhaps matching TRBD1 (5 bases). Germline CDR1 is SEHNR and CDR2 is FQNEAQ (reference sequence). V lost 5 bases, J lost 3 bases, and 15 bases lay in between. This CDR3 spans 15 amino acids. CDR3 nucleotide sequence: TGTGCCAGCAGCCAAACGGAAGGGGTGACAGATACGCAGTATTTT. It translates to CASSQTEGVTDTQYF.

This clonotype was detected a few times. V and J are TRBV27 and TRBJ2-1; 9 bases align to TRBD2. The CDR3 runs 16 residues. Germline assignment: CDR1 MNHEY and CDR2 SMNVEV (reference sequence). The ends lost 5 bases at V and 9 bases at J; junction bases unmatched: 14. CDR3 in DNA: TGTGCCAGCAGTCCTACCCTGGGACTAGCAATGGGTGAGCAGTTCTTC. This sequence encodes CASSPTLGLAMGEQFF.

The chain recombines TRBV2 with TRBJ2-1; D possibly corresponds to TRBD2 (6 bases). Looked up from germline, CDR1 is SNHLY and CDR2 is FYNNEI. The CDR3 extends over 14 amino acids. Trimming pared 3 bases from V and 5 bases from J, leaving 11 bases between. CDR3 bases: TGTGCCAGCAGTGATACGGCTAGCGACAATGAGCAGTTCTTC. Its translation: CASSDTASDNEQFF.

This clonotype was recorded a few times. The chain is built from TRBV5-1 and TRBJ2-7; 7 bases map to TRBD1. The CDR3 is made up of 13 amino acids. Germline CDR1 is SGHRS and CDR2 is YFSETQ. V lost 4 bases and J lost 5; bases outside the gene matches: 6. The CDR3 loop is CASSHTGEHEQYF. In nucleotides, the CDR3 is TGCGCCAGCAGCCATACAGGGGAACACGAGCAGTACTTC.

This clonotype was found a few times. The rearrangement uses TRBV4-3 and TRBJ2-7; 8 nucleotides match TRBD1. The CDR3 runs 15 residues. Germline assignment: CDR1 LGHNA and CDR2 YSLEER. V was pared by 0 bases and J by 4 bases, with 5 bases of the junction left unmatched. The CDR3 loop reads CASSQENHRGYEQYF. CDR3 DNA: TGCGCCAGCAGCCAAGAGAATCACAGGGGGTACGAGCAGTACTTC.

This clonotype was detected a few times. CDR3 region: CASSSSGRNYEQYF. The CDR3 coding sequence is TGTGCCAGCAGTTCCAGCGGGAGGAACTACGAGCAGTACTTC. The rearrangement links TRBV12-3 or TRBV12-4 to TRBJ2-7; 9 bases agree with TRBD2. V lost 4 bases and J lost 3; bases outside the gene matches: 4. CDR3 size: 14 residues.

In its sample, this clonotype was seen once. The rearrangement joins TRBV12-3 or TRBV12-4 to TRBJ2-5; 10 nucleotides match TRBD2. With V trimmed by 5 bases and J by 5 bases, 11 bases remained unmatched. The CDR3 covers 16 residues. CDR3 region: CASSLAAGGPGETQYF. CDR3 bases: TGTGCCAGCAGTCTTGCAGCGGGGGGGCCTGGGGAGACCCAGTACTTC.

This chain connects TRBV4-2 to TRBJ2-1, with 13 positions matching TRBD2. The CDR3 totals 18 residues. In germline, CDR1 is LGHNA, CDR2 YNFKEQ. The junction had 11 bases not matched to a gene; V was cut back by 3 bases and J by 6 bases. Here the CDR3 DNA reads TGTGCCAGCAGCCACCTCACGGGCCGGACTAGCGGGAGCAATGAGCAGTTCTTC. Amino acid sequence: CASSHLTGRTSGSNEQFF.

Only a few counts were recorded for this clonotype. This chain connects TRBV7-9 to TRBJ2-2; D is uncertain. V was trimmed by 9 bases and J by 4 bases, leaving 12 bases between them. CDR1 and CDR2 from the germline V gene are SEHNR and FQNEAQ (reference sequence). CDR3 length equals 13 residues. The CDR3 region is CASDQEVTGELFF. The CDR3 DNA sequence: TGTGCCAGTGACCAAGAGGTCACCGGGGAGCTGTTTTTT.